A single sample gave rise to the 24 T cell receptor beta chains below, sequenced in a study of T-cell memory formation after mild COVID-19. MiXCR, applied by TCRdb to the 5' RACE reads, yields one record per CDR3 protein. Of under 60,000 distinct CDR3 sequences listed, around 9.7% are singletons. Specimen: PBMCs or a T cell subset sorted from them (not recorded which). Receptors were obtained from an adult woman who had mild COVID-19 (a few samples of this study predate the infection). Cell type and time point are not known.

This clonotype was recorded many times. V is TRBV7-2 and J is TRBJ2-1, with TRBD2 identical over 16 bases. Germline V lookup: CDR1 SGHTA, CDR2 FQGNSA. The CDR3 consists of 20 residues. The V and J ends lost 4 bases and 4 bases, in that order; junction bases with no gene match: 13. The CDR3 nucleotides are TGTGCCAGCAGCTCCCTGGGGGGACTAGCGGGGGGGCTTTCGTACAATGAGCAGTTCTTC. Protein sequence: CASSSLGGLAGGLSYNEQFF.

The chain couples TRBV3-1 to TRBJ2-1; 13 bases map to TRBD2. The CDR3 extends over 14 amino acids. CDR1 LGHDT and CDR2 YNNKEL come from the germline V gene (reference sequence). The junction had 3 bases not matched to a gene; V was cut back by 5 bases and J by 8 bases. CDR3 amino acids: CASSVLAGGYEQFF. The CDR3 DNA is TGTGCCAGCAGCGTACTAGCGGGAGGGTATGAGCAGTTCTTC.

This clonotype was counted many times. The CDR3 coding sequence is TGTGCCAGCAGCTTGGCGGGAGCGCCAGATACGCAGTATTTT. Translating it yields CASSLAGAPDTQYF. V usage is TRBV11-3 and J usage is TRBJ2-3, with 7 bases that match TRBD2. Germline lookup yields CDR1 SGHNT and CDR2 YENEEA. J gave up 4 bases and V 3 bases, and 4 bases lay outside the gene matches. The CDR3 spans 14 residues.

This chain uses TRBV12-3 or TRBV12-4 with TRBJ1-5, with D possibly TRBD1 on 6 matching bases. This CDR3 spans 14 amino acids. V was pared by 9 bases and J by 1 base, with 13 bases between. CDR3 DNA: TGTGCCAGTTGGGGTGGACAGAGCAATCAGCCCCAGCATTTT. This codes for CASWGGQSNQPQHF.

This clonotype was detected a few times. The CDR3 is CATSDGTDYSNQPQHF. CDR3 nucleotide sequence: TGTGCCACCAGTGATGGGACAGATTATAGCAATCAGCCCCAGCATTTT. The chain recombines TRBV24-1 with TRBJ1-5, with 7 bases that match TRBD1. The CDR3 extends over 16 amino acids. V shed 3 bases and J 0 bases; nucleotides not matched to a gene: 4. CDR1 KGHDR and CDR2 SFDVKD come from the germline V gene.

This clonotype was recorded a few times. The V call is TRBV12-3 or TRBV12-4, the J call TRBJ2-3; D perhaps matches TRBD2 (6 bases). Trimming pared 5 bases from V and 0 bases from J, leaving 12 bases between. This CDR3 contains 15 residues. The chain's CDR3 is CASSPSGTSTDTQYF. CDR3 DNA sequence: TGTGCCAGCAGTCCCTCGGGGACTAGCACAGATACGCAGTATTTT.

V gene TRBV15 combines with J gene TRBJ2-1, with D unresolved. The ends were cut back, 4 bases at V and 4 bases at J, with 17 bases in the middle. From germline, CDR1 is LNHNV and CDR2 YYDKDF (reference sequence). This CDR3 is built from 16 residues. CDR3 sequence: CATSTPSSSQYNEQFF. DNA for the CDR3: TGTGCCACCAGCACCCCCTCCTCCTCACAATACAATGAGCAGTTCTTC.

This clonotype was detected a few times. This chain connects TRBV25-1 to TRBJ1-3; maybe TRBD1 (6 bases). V shed 4 bases and J shed 0 bases, with 22 bases lying between them. Germline V CDR1 and CDR2: MGHDK, SYGVNS. The CDR3 extends over 19 amino acids. The CDR3 protein is CASSGELRDTSSSGNTIYF. Here the CDR3 DNA reads TGTGCCAGCAGTGGGGAACTCCGGGACACCTCCTCCTCTGGAAACACCATATATTTT.

Many counts were recorded for this clonotype. The J gene is TRBJ1-1, the V gene TRBV7-8; TRBD1 might be the D (6 bases). The CDR3 is 14 residues long. Trimming left V 1 base short and J 5 bases short, with 11 bases between. Per the germline V gene, CDR1 is SGHVS and CDR2 is FQNEAQ. In DNA form, the CDR3 reads TGTGCCAGCAGCTTAGAGCAGGGGCGGACTGAAGCTTTCTTT. The encoded protein is CASSLEQGRTEAFF.

This clonotype occurred many times. V is TRBV5-1 and J is TRBJ2-7; D could derive from TRBD1 or TRBD2 (6 bases each). V shed 9 bases and J shed 2 bases, with 24 bases lying between them. This CDR3 contains 16 residues. The V gene's germline CDR1 is SGHRS and CDR2 YFSETQ. The CDR3 loop reads CATPFGGSSLPYEQYF. The CDR3 nucleotides read TGCGCCACCCCCTTCGGGGGCTCCAGCCTCCCCTACGAGCAGTACTTC.

The chain uses TRBV11-2 and TRBJ2-1, with 10 bases fitting TRBD2. The V segment lost 3 bases and the J segment 4 bases; nucleotides outside the gene matches: 3. Germline V gene data show CDR1 as SGHAT and CDR2 as FQNNGV. This CDR3 contains 15 residues. CDR3 DNA: TGTGCCAGCAGCTTGCGGACTAGCGGTTACAATGAGCAGTTCTTC. Amino acids: CASSLRTSGYNEQFF.

This clonotype was picked up a small number of times. CDR3 residues: CASSLEAGRIAGELFF. The CDR3, as DNA: TGCGCCAGCAGCTTGGAAGCAGGGAGGATCGCCGGGGAGCTGTTTTTT. The chain couples TRBV5-1 to TRBJ2-2; maybe TRBD2 (6 bases). Trimming removed 0 bases at V and 6 bases at J, with 15 bases between. This CDR3 region has 16 residues. Germline CDR1 reads SGHRS; CDR2 reads YFSETQ.

This clonotype turned up a few times. The chain links TRBV7-2 to TRBJ1-2; possibly TRBD1 for D (5 bases). Per germline, CDR1 SGHTA and CDR2 FQGNSA. With 3 bases removed from V and 1 base from J, the gap between germline ends came to 9 bases. The length of the CDR3 is 14 residues. The CDR3 sequence is CASSFGGFNYGYTF. The DNA for the CDR3 is TGTGCCAGCAGCTTCGGGGGATTTAACTATGGCTACACCTTC.

This clonotype was seen ten or more times. This chain links TRBV20-1 with TRBJ1-5, with a possible D match to TRBD1 (5 bases). With 6 bases removed from V and 4 bases from J, the gap between germline ends came to 16 bases. This CDR3 spans 14 amino acids. In germline, CDR1 is DFQATT, CDR2 SNEGSKA (reference sequence). The CDR3 sequence is CSALPLAGNQPQHF. For the CDR3, the DNA is TGCAGTGCCCTCCCACTCGCAGGGAATCAGCCCCAGCATTTT.

This rearrangement joins TRBV25-1 to TRBJ2-7; TRBD2 might be the D (5 bases). V lost 7 bases to trimming and J lost 6 bases, with 16 bases between them. The CDR3 contains 13 residues. CDR1 and CDR2 from the germline V gene are MGHDK and SYGVNS. CDR3 coding DNA: TGTGCCAGCAATAGCGCAGGTATGAGCGAGCAGTACTTC. Encoded protein: CASNSAGMSEQYF.

This clonotype was recorded many times. This chain links TRBV4-2 with TRBJ2-7; tentatively, D is TRBD1 (6 bases). CDR3 size: 16 residues. The germline gives CDR1 LGHNA, CDR2 YNFKEQ. The V end lost 0 bases, the J end lost 2 bases, and 14 bases lay between the germline ends. CDR3 in amino acids: CASSQDGRGETYEQYF. In DNA form, the CDR3 reads TGTGCCAGCAGCCAAGATGGCAGGGGCGAGACCTACGAGCAGTACTTC.

This CDR3 is CASSQDEGRYGYTF. CDR3 nucleotides: TGTGCCAGCAGCCAAGATGAAGGGCGCTATGGCTACACCTTC. The rearrangement joins TRBV4-2 to TRBJ1-2; no clear D. Germline loops: CDR1 LGHNA, CDR2 YNFKEQ. V was trimmed by 0 bases and J by 4 bases, leaving 9 bases between them. This CDR3 has 14 amino acids.

Here the CDR3 reads CATKGQAHQPQHF. The CDR3 DNA sequence: TGTGCCACCAAGGGACAGGCACATCAGCCCCAGCATTTT. This sequence joins TRBV10-3 and TRBJ1-5, with TRBD1 matching 8 bases. CDR1 and CDR2 from the germline V gene are ENHRY and SYGVKD. The V and J ends lost 10 bases and 5 bases, in that order; junction bases with no gene match: 7. The length of the CDR3 is 13 residues.

In its sample, this clonotype was seen many times. The rearrangement uses TRBV5-6 and TRBJ1-1; maybe TRBD1 (5 bases). Looked up from germline, CDR1 is SGHDT and CDR2 is YYEEEE. V lost 3 bases, J lost 1 base, and 10 bases lay in between. The CDR3 contains 14 residues. CDR3 amino acids: CASSWGRGNTEAFF. CDR3 in DNA: TGTGCCAGCAGCTGGGGCCGCGGGAACACTGAAGCTTTCTTT.

This clonotype was found many times. The chain joins TRBV9 to TRBJ2-3, with D tentatively TRBD1 (5 bases). V lost 0 bases and J lost 0, with 20 bases in between. From germline, CDR1 is SGDLS and CDR2 YYNGEE. The CDR3 loop spans 19 amino acids. The CDR3 DNA sequence: TGTGCCAGCAGCGTAGAGGGGTACTTCTCCCCCGCTAGCACAGATACGCAGTATTTT. It translates to CASSVEGYFSPASTDTQYF. Looking up the rest from reference TRBV9 and TRBJ2-3 gives the full variable domain: DSGVTQTPKHLITATGQRVTLRCSPRSGDLSVYWYQQSLDQGLQFLIQYYNGEERAKGNILERFSAQQFPDLHSELNLSSLELGDSALYFCASSVEGYFSPASTDTQYFGPGTRLTVL.

This clonotype has ten or more counts. The chain combines TRBV6-4 with TRBJ2-3; 9 bases are shared with TRBD2. CDR1 and CDR2 (germline): MRHNA, SNTAGT. Trimming cost V 2 bases and J 0 bases; bases outside gene matches: 3. The CDR3 is 16 amino acids. Written as DNA, the CDR3 is TGTGCCAGCAGTGACGGGCGGGAGGGGAGCACAGATACGCAGTATTTT. Amino acids: CASSDGREGSTDTQYF.

This clonotype was recorded a few times. V gene TRBV20-1 combines with J gene TRBJ2-1; D gene ambiguous. V shed 0 bases and J shed 0 bases, with 12 bases lying between them. CDR3 length equals 16 residues. Germline V gives CDR1 DFQATT, CDR2 SNEGSKA (reference sequence). In nucleotides, the CDR3 is TGCAGTGCTAGAGATAGACTGAGAAGCTCCTACAATGAGCAGTTCTTC. It specifies CSARDRLRSSYNEQFF.

This clonotype was counted at least ten times. The chain links TRBV20-1 to TRBJ2-1, with D maybe TRBD2 (7 bases). The germline V and J ends were trimmed by 2 bases and 8 bases, with 16 bases remaining between them. This CDR3 contains 14 residues. The germline V gene has CDR1 DFQATT and CDR2 SNEGSKA (reference sequence). The CDR3 nucleotides are TGCAGTGCTAGAAAGGGGGGGGGCCTCGATGAGCAGTTCTTC. Protein product: CSARKGGGLDEQFF.

This clonotype came up many times. The rearrangement uses TRBV2 and TRBJ2-1; D is perhaps TRBD2 (6 bases). Germline lookup yields CDR1 SNHLY and CDR2 FYNNEI. Deletions cut 0 bases from V and 6 bases from J, with 18 bases between. The CDR3 has 17 residues. The CDR3 reads CASSEASAGMAFNEQFF. The CDR3 DNA is TGTGCCAGCAGTGAAGCCTCCGCGGGGATGGCCTTCAATGAGCAGTTCTTC.